This entry lists 16 T cell receptor beta chains sequenced from one sample in a study of shared clonotypes between healthy human individuals. The table came from immunoSEQ multiplex PCR; TCRdb's copy has only in-frame clones and leaves some out. The sample carries over a million clones, about 75% recorded once. Sequencing was carried out using memory CD4+ T cells sorted from blood. The subset is: CD45RA-negative fraction. These receptors came from a man in his late teens or twenties in good health.

This clone was observed a single time. This chain connects TRBV4-1 to TRBJ2-1, with TRBD2 matching over 8 bases. Trimming at V came to 0 bases and at J to 3 bases, leaving 4 bases not matched to a gene. The germline gives CDR1 MGHRA, CDR2 YSYEKL. CDR3 length equals 16 residues. The CDR3 reads CASSQEGRGDYNEQFF. The CDR3 region has the DNA TGCGCCAGCAGCCAAGAGGGGCGGGGGGACTACAATGAGCAGTTCTTC.

The chain is built from TRBV4-3 and TRBJ2-1, with D perhaps TRBD2 (6 bases). Germline CDR1 LGHNA, CDR2 YSLEER. Trimming removed 3 bases at V and 8 bases at J, with 11 bases between. The CDR3 has 13 residues. In nucleotides, the CDR3 is TGCGCCAGCAGCCAGGAAACTAGCCATGAGCAGTTCTTC. It translates to CASSQETSHEQFF.

This clone came up once. The CDR3 reads CAWSTGQGAHQPQHF. For the CDR3, the DNA is TGTGCCTGGAGTACCGGACAGGGGGCCCATCAGCCCCAGCATTTT. This sequence joins TRBV30 and TRBJ1-5; 11 bases line up with TRBD1. J lost 5 bases, V lost 2 bases, and 5 bases had no gene match. CDR3 length equals 15 residues. From germline, CDR1 is GTSNPN and CDR2 SVGIG (reference sequence).

This rearrangement joins TRBV30 to TRBJ2-5; 9 bases are shared with TRBD2. CDR1 and CDR2 from the germline V gene are GTSNPN and SVGIG (reference sequence). V lost 2 bases to trimming and J lost 5 bases; unmatched junction nucleotides: 9. This CDR3 has 15 amino acids. DNA for the CDR3: TGTGCCTGGAGTTTTAATAGCGGGAGCGGGGAGACCCAGTACTTC. The encoded protein is CAWSFNSGSGETQYF. Drawing the rest from reference TRBV30 and TRBJ2-5, the complete variable domain is SQTIHQWPATLVQPVGSPLSLECTVEGTSNPNLYWYRQAAGRGLQLLFYSVGIGQISSEVPQNLSASRPQDRQFILSSKKLLLSDSGFYLCAWSFNSGSGETQYFGPGTRLLVL.

The table lists this clone with a count of one. V usage is TRBV29-1 and J usage is TRBJ2-7; D call uncertain. The CDR3 consists of 16 residues. With 6 bases removed from V and 3 bases from J, the gap between germline ends came to 24 bases. Germline CDR1 SQVTM, CDR2 ANQGSEA. As DNA, the CDR3 is TGCAGCGTACTCAGTCTCTCGAGCCAAGCCCGCTACGAGCAGTACTTC. The encoded protein is CSVLSLSSQARYEQYF.

The genes are TRBV6-1 and TRBJ2-3, with D hard to call. Germline V gives CDR1 MNHNS, CDR2 SASEGT. V dropped 7 bases and J dropped 4 bases, with 18 bases sitting between them. This CDR3 is 15 amino acids long. The DNA of the CDR3 is TGTGCCAGCATCTTTAGGGCTAATCGGCCAGATACGCAGTATTTT. Residues: CASIFRANRPDTQYF.

Here the CDR3 DNA reads TGTGCCAGCAGCCAAGCCCCAGCGGCAAGGTCAGAGACCCAGTACTTC. Protein: CASSQAPAARSETQYF. The V gene is TRBV14, the J gene TRBJ2-5; the D gene is possibly TRBD2 (5 bases). Looked up from germline, CDR1 is SGHDN and CDR2 is FVKESK. The V and J ends lost 1 base and 4 bases respectively, with 16 bases between them. The CDR3 loop spans 16 amino acids.

The V call is TRBV7-9, the J call TRBJ2-7; D could derive from TRBD1 or TRBD2 (5 bases each). Germline V gene lookup returns CDR1 SEHNR and CDR2 FQNEAQ (reference sequence). Trimming pared 2 bases from V and 5 bases from J, leaving 16 bases between. The CDR3 extends over 15 amino acids. CDR3 sequence: CASSLSMAGRDEQYF. The CDR3, as DNA: TGTGCCAGCAGCTTAAGTATGGCAGGGAGAGACGAGCAGTACTTC.

The chain carries TRBV30 and TRBJ2-7; D remains unclear. Per the germline V gene, CDR1 is GTSNPN and CDR2 is SVGIG (reference sequence). The V gene lost 5 bases and the J gene lost 2 bases, with 16 bases spanning the gap. CDR3 length: 14 residues. In DNA, the CDR3 is TGTGCCTGGTCGACATCTGCGACCACCTACGAGCAGTACTTC. Residues: CAWSTSATTYEQYF.

This clone came up a few times. The chain employs TRBV5-4 and TRBJ1-3; D call uncertain. The germline CDR1 and CDR2 sequences are SGHNT and YYREEE (reference sequence). The V and J ends lost 4 bases and 3 bases respectively, with 5 bases between them. The CDR3 is 12 residues long. CDR3 DNA: TGTGCCAGCAGCATAGATGGAAACACCATATATTTT. This gives the protein CASSIDGNTIYF.

A remark on this clone: Other DNA sequences in this sample translate to the same CDR3. V gene TRBV30 combines with J gene TRBJ1-1, with D possibly being TRBD1 (6 bases). The germline V and J ends were trimmed by 5 bases and 4 bases, with 11 bases remaining between them. From germline, CDR1 is GTSNPN and CDR2 SVGIG (reference sequence). The CDR3 covers 12 residues. The CDR3 DNA follows: TGTGCCTGGGGCAGGGGTGGCACTGAAGCTTTCTTT. Protein: CAWGRGGTEAFF.

The genes are TRBV5-1 and TRBJ2-7, with TRBD1 matching 9 bases. CDR3 length equals 16 residues. Germline-derived CDR1 and CDR2 are SGHRS and YFSETQ. Losses at the gene ends were 4 bases for V and 2 bases for J; bases not matched to a gene: 10. The DNA of the CDR3 is TGCGCCAGCAGCCCCGCCGCCGGGACAGGGACCTACGAGCAGTACTTC. This translates into CASSPAAGTGTYEQYF.

The rearrangement joins TRBV30 to TRBJ2-2, with D hard to call. Germline CDR1 reads GTSNPN; CDR2 reads SVGIG (reference sequence). There are 14 residues in the CDR3. Between the trimmed V and J ends, which lost 4 bases and 2 bases, there was a span of 11 bases. DNA for the CDR3: TGTGCCTGGATTCGACAAATCAACACCGGGGAGCTGTTTTTT. Amino acid sequence: CAWIRQINTGELFF.

This clone has just a few counts. The chain carries TRBV10-1 and TRBJ1-2, with 10 bases fitting TRBD1. V gave up 4 bases and J gave up 6 bases; unmatched junction bases: 11. Germline CDR1 is WNHNN and CDR2 is SYGVQD (reference sequence). This CDR3 contains 16 residues. CDR3 amino acids: CASSGVRWDRGDGYTF. CDR3 bases: TGCGCCAGCAGTGGGGTCCGTTGGGACAGGGGTGATGGCTACACCTTC.

The chain has TRBV5-1 and TRBJ2-5, with D uncertain. The ends were cut back, 0 bases at V and 1 base at J, with 7 bases in the middle. Germline assignment: CDR1 SGHRS and CDR2 YFSETQ. The CDR3 has 14 amino acids. The CDR3 DNA is TGCGCCAGCAGCTTGGTGAATCCCCAAGAGACCCAGTACTTC. Amino acids: CASSLVNPQETQYF.

This clone was seen a few times. The rearrangement uses TRBV2 and TRBJ2-2; D is ambiguous. The germline V and J ends were trimmed by 4 bases and 5 bases, with 5 bases remaining between them. CDR3 length: 12 amino acids. Germline CDR1 and CDR2: SNHLY and FYNNEI. The CDR3 sequence: CASSVWTGELFF. The CDR3 DNA is TGTGCCAGCAGTGTCTGGACCGGGGAGCTGTTTTTT.